Below are 3 T cell receptor beta chains sequenced from a single sample in a study of blood T cell repertoires in COVID-19. TCRdb's table, derived via immunoSEQ multiplex PCR, lists solely in-frame clones and lacks some. The sample has 200,000 to 300,000 clones; more than 85% are singletons. Sequencing was carried out using peripheral blood. All receptors derive from a person aged 18 to 29 with COVID-19, enrolled during active disease.

The chain uses TRBV19 and TRBJ2-2; 14 nucleotides agree with TRBD2. Trimming took 7 bases from V and 6 from J; bases not matched to a gene: 13. CDR1 and CDR2 from the germline V gene are LNHDA and SQIVND (reference sequence). The CDR3 runs 18 residues. For the CDR3, the DNA is TGTGCCAGTACCGGACTAGCGGGGGGCGGCGAGAGGGCCGGGGAGCTGTTTTTT. It translates to CASTGLAGGGERAGELFF.

This chain uses TRBV28 with TRBJ1-2, with 7 nucleotides matching TRBD1. CDR1 MDHEN and CDR2 SYDVKM come from the germline V gene. The CDR3 runs to 13 residues. V shed 6 bases, J shed 4 bases, and the junction held 5 bases outside the gene matches. DNA of the CDR3: TGTGCCAGCAGGACAGGGAGAGGCTATGGCTACACCTTC. It codes for CASRTGRGYGYTF.

V and J are TRBV4-1 and TRBJ1-1; D gene ambiguous. Germline CDR1 MGHRA, CDR2 YSYEKL. The CDR3 extends over 13 amino acids. The V end was cut by 3 bases, the J end by 0 bases, with 5 bases between. The CDR3 DNA reads TGCGCCAGCAGCCAGGAGATGAACACTGAAGCTTTCTTT. Protein product: CASSQEMNTEAFF.